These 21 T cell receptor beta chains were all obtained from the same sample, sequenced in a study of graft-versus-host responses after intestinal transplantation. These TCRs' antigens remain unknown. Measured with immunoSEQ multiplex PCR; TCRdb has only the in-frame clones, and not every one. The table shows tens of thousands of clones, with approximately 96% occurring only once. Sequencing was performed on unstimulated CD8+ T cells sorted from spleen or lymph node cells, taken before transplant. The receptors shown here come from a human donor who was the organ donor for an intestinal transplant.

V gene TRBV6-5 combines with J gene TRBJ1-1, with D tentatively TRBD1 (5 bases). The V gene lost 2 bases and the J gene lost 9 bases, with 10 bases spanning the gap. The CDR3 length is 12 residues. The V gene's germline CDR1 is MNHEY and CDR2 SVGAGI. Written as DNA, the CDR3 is TGTGCCAGCAGTTACAAGGGGCAGCAAGCTTTCTTT. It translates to CASSYKGQQAFF.

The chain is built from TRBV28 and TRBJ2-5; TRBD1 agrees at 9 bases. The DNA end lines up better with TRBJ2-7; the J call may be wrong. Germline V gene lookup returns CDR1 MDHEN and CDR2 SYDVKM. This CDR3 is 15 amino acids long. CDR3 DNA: TGTGCCAGCAGTTCCACCGGGACAGGGAGGTACGAGCAGTACTTC. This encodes CASSSTGTGRYEQYF.

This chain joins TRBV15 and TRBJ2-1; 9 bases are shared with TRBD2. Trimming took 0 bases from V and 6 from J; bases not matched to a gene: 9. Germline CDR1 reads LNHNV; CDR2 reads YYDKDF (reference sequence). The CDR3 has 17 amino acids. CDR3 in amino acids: CATSRDLGLAGSNEQFF. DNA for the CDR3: TGTGCCACCAGCAGAGACCTTGGTCTAGCGGGGAGCAATGAGCAGTTCTTC.

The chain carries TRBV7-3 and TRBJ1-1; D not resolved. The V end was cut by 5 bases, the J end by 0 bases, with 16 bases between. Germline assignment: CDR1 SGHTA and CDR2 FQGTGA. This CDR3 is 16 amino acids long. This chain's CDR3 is CASSTFDAILNTEAFF. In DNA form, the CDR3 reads TGTGCCAGCAGCACATTCGATGCCATCCTGAACACTGAAGCTTTCTTT. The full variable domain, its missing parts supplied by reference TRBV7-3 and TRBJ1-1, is GAGVSQTPSNKVTEKGKYVELRCDPISGHTALYWYRQSLGQGPEFLIYFQGTGAADDSGLPNDRFFAVRPEGSVSTLKIQRTERGDSAVYLCASSTFDAILNTEAFFGQGTRLTVV.

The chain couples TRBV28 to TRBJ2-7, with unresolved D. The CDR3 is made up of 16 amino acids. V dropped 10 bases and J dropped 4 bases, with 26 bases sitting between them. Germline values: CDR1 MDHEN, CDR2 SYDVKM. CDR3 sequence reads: CATSLPIGQYRYEQYF. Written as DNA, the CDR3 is TGTGCCACCAGCCTTCCGATCGGGCAGTACCGATACGAGCAGTACTTC. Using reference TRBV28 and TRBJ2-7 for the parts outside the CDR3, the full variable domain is DVKVTQSSRYLVKRTGEKVFLECVQDMDHENMFWYRQDPGLGLRLIYFSYDVKMKEKGDIPEGYSVSREKKERFSLILESASTNQTSMYLCATSLPIGQYRYEQYFGPGTRLTVT.

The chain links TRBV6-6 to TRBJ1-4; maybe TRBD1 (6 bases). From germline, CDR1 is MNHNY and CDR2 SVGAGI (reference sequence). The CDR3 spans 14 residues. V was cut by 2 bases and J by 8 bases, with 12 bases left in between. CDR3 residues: CASSYVGAPEKLFF. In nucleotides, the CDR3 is TGTGCCAGCAGTTACGTGGGGGCGCCGGAAAAACTGTTTTTT.

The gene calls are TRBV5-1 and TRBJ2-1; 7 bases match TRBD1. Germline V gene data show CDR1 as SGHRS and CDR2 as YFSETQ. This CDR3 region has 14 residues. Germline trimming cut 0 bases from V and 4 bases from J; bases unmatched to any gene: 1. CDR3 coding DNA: TGCGCCAGCAGCTTGGGGACAGGATACAATGAGCAGTTCTTC. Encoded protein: CASSLGTGYNEQFF. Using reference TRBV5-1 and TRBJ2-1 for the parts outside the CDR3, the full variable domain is KAGVTQTPRYLIKTRGQQVTLSCSPISGHRSVSWYQQTPGQGLQFLFEYFSETQRNKGNFPGRFSGRQFSNSRSEMNVSTLELGDSALYLCASSLGTGYNEQFFGPGTRLTVL.

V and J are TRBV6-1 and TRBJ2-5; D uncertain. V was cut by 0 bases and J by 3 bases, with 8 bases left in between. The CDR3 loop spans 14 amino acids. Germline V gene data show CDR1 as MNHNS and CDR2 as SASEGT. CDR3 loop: CASSEAWLEETQYF. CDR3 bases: TGTGCCAGCAGTGAAGCCTGGTTAGAAGAGACCCAGTACTTC.

CDR3 DNA sequence: TGCGCCAGCAGCCAAGCAAGCGGGACCTACGAGCAGTACTTC. It is translated as CASSQASGTYEQYF. V usage is TRBV4-3 and J usage is TRBJ2-7; 7 positions agree with TRBD2. The length of the CDR3 is 14 residues. CDR1 and CDR2 (germline): LGHNA, YSLEER. With V trimmed by 1 base and J by 2 bases, 2 bases remained unmatched.

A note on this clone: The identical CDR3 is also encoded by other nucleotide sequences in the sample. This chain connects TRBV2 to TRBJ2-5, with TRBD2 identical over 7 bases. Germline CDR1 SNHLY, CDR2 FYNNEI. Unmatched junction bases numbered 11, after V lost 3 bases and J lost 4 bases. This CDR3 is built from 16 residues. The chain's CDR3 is CASSDDPKAGLETQYF. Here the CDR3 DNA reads TGTGCCAGCAGTGATGACCCGAAAGCGGGGTTAGAGACCCAGTACTTC.

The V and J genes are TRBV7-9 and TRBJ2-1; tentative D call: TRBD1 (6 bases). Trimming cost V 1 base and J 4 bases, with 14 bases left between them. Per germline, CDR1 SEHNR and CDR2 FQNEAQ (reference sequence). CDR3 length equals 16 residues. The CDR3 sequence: CASSLVQGTTYNEQFF. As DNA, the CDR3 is TGTGCCAGCAGCTTAGTACAGGGAACAACTTACAATGAGCAGTTCTTC.

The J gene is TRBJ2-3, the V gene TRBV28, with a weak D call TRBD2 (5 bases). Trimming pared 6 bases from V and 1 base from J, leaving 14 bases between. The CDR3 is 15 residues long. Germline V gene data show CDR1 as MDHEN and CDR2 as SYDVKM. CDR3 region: CASRLTDWGTDTQYF. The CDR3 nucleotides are TGTGCCAGCAGGCTGACGGACTGGGGCACAGATACGCAGTATTTT.

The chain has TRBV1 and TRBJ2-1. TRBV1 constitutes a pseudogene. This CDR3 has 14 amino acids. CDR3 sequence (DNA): TGCACCAGCGACGAGAAGGTGCTGACCGATGAGCAGTTCTTC. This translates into CTSDEKVLTDEQFF.

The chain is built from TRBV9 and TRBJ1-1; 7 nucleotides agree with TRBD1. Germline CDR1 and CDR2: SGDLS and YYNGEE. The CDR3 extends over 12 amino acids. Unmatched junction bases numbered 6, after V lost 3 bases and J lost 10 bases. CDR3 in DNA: TGTGCCAGCAGCGGACCCGCAGGGGGAGCTTTCTTT. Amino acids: CASSGPAGGAFF.

The CDR3 protein is CASSLSSSGYGDRDYGYTF. The CDR3 DNA sequence: TGTGCCAGCAGCTTGTCCAGCTCCGGCTACGGGGACCGCGACTATGGCTACACCTTC. The V and J genes are TRBV7-8 and TRBJ1-2, with D perhaps TRBD1 (5 bases). CDR1 and CDR2 from the germline V gene are SGHVS and FQNEAQ. V was cut by 3 bases and J by 3 bases, with 26 bases left in between. The CDR3 contains 19 residues.

The CDR3 DNA reads TGTGCCAGCAGTTTACTAGCGCGGTCCTACGAGCAGTACTTC. Residues: CASSLLARSYEQYF. The chain employs TRBV27 and TRBJ2-7; tentatively, D is TRBD2 (6 bases). The CDR3 loop spans 14 amino acids. Germline V lookup: CDR1 MNHEY, CDR2 SMNVEV (reference sequence). V was cut by 2 bases and J by 1 base, with 9 bases left in between.

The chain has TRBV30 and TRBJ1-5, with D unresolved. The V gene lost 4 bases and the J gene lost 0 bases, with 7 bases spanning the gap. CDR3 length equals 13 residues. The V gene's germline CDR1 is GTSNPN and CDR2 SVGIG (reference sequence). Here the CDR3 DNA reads TGTGCCTGGACAGCTAATAGCAATCAGCCCCAGCATTTT. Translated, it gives CAWTANSNQPQHF.

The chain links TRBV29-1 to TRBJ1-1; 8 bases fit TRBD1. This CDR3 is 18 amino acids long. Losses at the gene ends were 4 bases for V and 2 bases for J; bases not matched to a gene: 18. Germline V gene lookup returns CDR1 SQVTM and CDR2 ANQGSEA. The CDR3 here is CSVVDRGGGGILNTEAFF. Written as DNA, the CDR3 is TGCAGCGTTGTTGACAGGGGAGGCGGCGGGATACTCAACACTGAAGCTTTCTTT.

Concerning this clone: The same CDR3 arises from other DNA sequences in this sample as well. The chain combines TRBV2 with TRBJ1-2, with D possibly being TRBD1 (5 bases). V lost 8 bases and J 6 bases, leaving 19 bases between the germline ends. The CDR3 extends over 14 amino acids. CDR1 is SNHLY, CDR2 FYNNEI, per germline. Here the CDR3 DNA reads TGTGCCAGCTTCCCGACAGAGGGACTGGATGGCTACACCTTC. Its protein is CASFPTEGLDGYTF.

Here the CDR3 reads CASSFLTDTYEQYF. CDR3 in DNA: TGTGCCAGCAGTTTCCTGACTGATACCTACGAGCAGTACTTC. The chain uses TRBV27 and TRBJ2-7; D remains unclear. Trimming shortened V by 3 bases and J by 2 bases, and 11 bases separated the two germline ends. The CDR3 contains 14 residues. From germline, CDR1 is MNHEY and CDR2 SMNVEV (reference sequence).

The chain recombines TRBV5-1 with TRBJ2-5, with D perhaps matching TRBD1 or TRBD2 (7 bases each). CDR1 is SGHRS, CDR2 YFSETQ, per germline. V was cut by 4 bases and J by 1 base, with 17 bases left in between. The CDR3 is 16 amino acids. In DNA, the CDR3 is TGCGCCAGCAGCAACCTCCCAGGGGGGGCCCAAGAGACCCAGTACTTC. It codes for CASSNLPGGAQETQYF.